This T cell receptor beta chain emerged from a study of T cells in localized non-small cell lung cancer. Study-level results: Clonality of T cells reached its maximum in uninvolved adjacent lung, surpassing tumor. In adjacent lung, a median roughly 56 of the top 100 tumor clones were found. Higher blood T cell density tracked longer overall survival.

The CDR3 spans 14 residues. Data came from immunoSEQ multiplex PCR; TCRdb stores just in-frame clones and leaves some out. The profile shows some 1,400 clones, roughly a quarter of them singletons. Turning to this clone: What it recognizes is unknown.

Investigators took adjacent lung free of atypia at least 2 cm from the tumor margin. The material was normal lung tissue next to the tumor, obtained before any cancer treatment. The J gene is TRBJ1-1, the V gene TRBV1; the table's D call TRBD1 went unverified against the DNA. TRBV1 has pseudogene status. The sequence came from a man aged 35-75 years with stage II squamous cell lung carcinoma. The CDR3 here is CTSSHSQGNTEAFF. CDR3 DNA sequence: TGCACCAGCAGCCACTCACAGGGGAACACTGAAGCTTTCTTT.